This paragraph covers one TCR beta chain sequence. The data originate from a study of blood T cell repertoires in COVID-19. Across the whole study: From T cells, B-cell-depleted T cells, or PBMCs came the material, which was cDNA or gDNA.

CDR3 length: 12 residues. CDR1 SQVTM and CDR2 ANQGSEA come from the germline V gene. The ends were cut back, 3 bases at V and 6 bases at J, with 10 bases in the middle. Original methodology: Using reference gene primer amplification, nucleated cell counts were estimated. Assay used: immunoSEQ multiplex PCR; TCRdb lists only in-frame clones, some missing. The DNA was the basis for D and trimming; V, J and clone size are from that table. This table has about 71,000 clones, 75% to 90% appearing once. Input material: peripheral blood. The receptor's source is a man aged 30-40 years with acute or convalescent COVID-19. The rearrangement uses TRBV29-1 and TRBJ2-3; D call uncertain. The CDR3 spells CSVEVTRDTQYF. CDR3 nucleotides: TGCAGCGTTGAGGTCACTCGGGATACGCAGTATTTT.